One and the same sample provided the 28 T cell receptor beta chains below, sequenced in a study of cytomegalovirus exposure and HLA in healthy donors. The PCR made use of 60 Vbeta and 13 Jbeta primers. Sequenced by immunoSEQ multiplex PCR; TCRdb stores in-frame clones only, minus some. The sample holds around 100,000 clones, about three fifths seen once. Sequencing input: PBMCs. The receptor set was obtained from a human donor in good health.

J is TRBJ1-2 and V is TRBV28; no definite D call. There are 13 residues in the CDR3. The germline CDR1 and CDR2 sequences are MDHEN and SYDVKM. V lost 6 bases and J lost 0, with 8 bases in between. This chain's CDR3 is CASRAPANYGYTF. The CDR3 DNA sequence: TGTGCCAGCAGAGCCCCGGCTAACTATGGCTACACCTTC.

This clone was seen a handful of times. Other DNA sequences in the sample encode the same CDR3. The rearrangement joins TRBV4-1 to TRBJ2-2; 9 nucleotides match TRBD1. The CDR3 length is 17 residues. In germline, CDR1 is MGHRA, CDR2 YSYEKL. Germline trimming cut 0 bases from V and 0 bases from J; bases unmatched to any gene: 2. Here the CDR3 reads CASSQDRQGANTGELFF. Written as DNA, the CDR3 is TGCGCCAGCAGCCAAGATCGACAGGGGGCGAACACCGGGGAGCTGTTTTTT.

The gene calls are TRBV5-1 and TRBJ2-5; perhaps TRBD2 as D (6 bases). The CDR3 totals 13 residues. V was clipped by 6 bases and J by 5 bases, with 14 bases between them. Germline CDR1 and CDR2: SGHRS and YFSETQ. The CDR3 DNA is TGCGCCAGCAAGGAGGGTCCCCGGGAGACCCAGTACTTC. Amino acids: CASKEGPRETQYF.

The chain combines TRBV4-1 with TRBJ1-5, with D hard to call. The CDR3 runs to 15 residues. Trimming removed 6 bases at V and 8 bases at J, with 20 bases between. The V gene's germline CDR1 is MGHRA and CDR2 YSYEKL. The CDR3 protein is CASSYHLALGEPQHF. The CDR3 region has the DNA TGCGCCAGCAGTTACCATTTGGCCCTAGGAGAGCCCCAGCATTTT.

The chain has TRBV11-3 and TRBJ2-1; 9 bases line up with TRBD2. With V trimmed by 5 bases and J by 8 bases, 10 bases remained unmatched. The germline CDR1 and CDR2 sequences are SGHNT and YENEEA. The CDR3 covers 15 residues. The CDR3 DNA is TGTGCCAGCAGCCCAGGGGCGGGAGGGCGGTATGAGCAGTTCTTC. Translated: CASSPGAGGRYEQFF.

This chain joins TRBV28 and TRBJ1-5, with D maybe TRBD1 (6 bases). In germline, CDR1 is MDHEN, CDR2 SYDVKM. The V end lost 6 bases, the J end lost 0 bases, and 21 bases lay between the germline ends. The CDR3 covers 18 residues. The CDR3 here is CASSSRRGGRGSNQPQHF. The CDR3 DNA reads as TGTGCCAGCAGCTCACGCCGGGGCGGCAGGGGTAGCAATCAGCCCCAGCATTTT.

About this clone itself: One end of the junction does not line up with germline, which may come from a read error. The chain recombines TRBV5-4 with TRBJ2-5; no clear D. The CDR3 loop spans 15 amino acids. Germline lookup yields CDR1 SGHNT and CDR2 YYREEE (reference sequence). The DNA of the CDR3 is TGTGCCAGCAGCCCGCTCATGTCAGACGAAGAGGCCCAGTACTTC. Translated, it gives CASSPLMSDEEAQYF. The full variable domain, in which reference TRBV5-4 and TRBJ2-5 provide the parts outside the CDR3, is ETGVTQSPTHLIKTRGQQVTLRCSSQSGHNTVSWYQQALGQGPQFIFQYYREEENGRGNFPPRFSGLQFPNYSSELNVNALELDDSALYLCASSPLMSDEEAQYFGPGTRLLVL.

This clone was detected once. The chain is built from TRBV29-1 and TRBJ2-1; 15 bases agree with TRBD2. This CDR3 spans 17 amino acids. The germline CDR1 and CDR2 sequences are SQVTM and ANQGSEA. Trimming at V came to 4 bases and at J to 0 bases, leaving 4 bases not matched to a gene. The chain's CDR3 is CSVGGLAGGGSYNEQFF. The CDR3 DNA is TGCAGCGTTGGAGGACTAGCGGGGGGGGGCTCCTACAATGAGCAGTTCTTC.

This clone has a handful of counts. The rearrangement uses TRBV6-6 and TRBJ2-2, with 10 bases identical to TRBD2. V dropped 5 bases and J dropped 6; count of bases not matched to a gene: 9. In germline, CDR1 is MNHNY, CDR2 SVGAGI (reference sequence). The CDR3 is 16 amino acids. CDR3 loop: CASSPSRTSGAGELFF. DNA of the CDR3: TGTGCCAGCAGTCCTTCTAGGACTAGCGGCGCCGGGGAGCTGTTTTTT.

This clone was observed a handful of times. V usage is TRBV28 and J usage is TRBJ2-7; no clear D. The CDR3 runs to 11 residues. V gave up 5 bases and J gave up 4 bases, with 6 bases separating them. Germline loops: CDR1 MDHEN, CDR2 SYDVKM. The CDR3 loop is CASSTEYEQYF. The CDR3 region has the DNA TGTGCCAGCAGTACAGAGTACGAGCAGTACTTC.

In its sample, this clone was seen a few times. The CDR3 coding sequence is TGTGCCAGTAGTACGGGACTTCACACAGATACGCAGTATTTT. Protein: CASSTGLHTDTQYF. The genes are TRBV19 and TRBJ2-3; D is perhaps TRBD2 (6 bases). This CDR3 contains 14 residues. Per the germline V gene, CDR1 is LNHDA and CDR2 is SQIVND (reference sequence). With 4 bases removed from V and 2 bases from J, the gap between germline ends came to 10 bases. Drawing the rest from reference TRBV19 and TRBJ2-3, the complete variable domain is DGGITQSPKYLFRKEGQNVTLSCEQNLNHDAMYWYRQDPGQGLRLIYYSQIVNDFQKGDIAEGYSVSREKKESFPLTVTSAQKNPTAFYLCASSTGLHTDTQYFGPGTRLTVL.

This clone was seen just once. The chain recombines TRBV19 with TRBJ2-7; D is perhaps TRBD1 (5 bases). V was trimmed by 3 bases and J by 5 bases, leaving 8 bases between them. Per germline, CDR1 LNHDA and CDR2 SQIVND (reference sequence). CDR3 length: 12 residues. The CDR3 sequence is CASSIPGNEQYF. The CDR3 region has the DNA TGTGCCAGTAGTATCCCAGGGAACGAGCAGTACTTC.

This clone was picked up one time. The CDR3 loop is CASRPGLAGWAQYF. CDR3 in DNA: TGTGCCAGCAGACCGGGACTAGCGGGATGGGCCCAGTACTTC. The chain combines TRBV6-1 with TRBJ2-5; 13 bases fit TRBD2. This CDR3 spans 14 amino acids. J lost 9 bases, V lost 6 bases, and 7 bases had no gene match. Germline V gene data show CDR1 as MNHNS and CDR2 as SASEGT.

V gene TRBV19 combines with J gene TRBJ2-7; the match to TRBD1 covers 10 bases. Germline assignment: CDR1 LNHDA and CDR2 SQIVND (reference sequence). After removal of 5 bases from V and 5 bases from J, the junction contained 9 bases not matched to a gene. There are 15 residues in the CDR3. The CDR3 loop is CASSVGQGLPDEQYF. The DNA for the CDR3 is TGTGCCAGTAGTGTGGGACAGGGGCTTCCTGACGAGCAGTACTTC.

The rearrangement joins TRBV5-1 to TRBJ2-1; 10 nucleotides line up with TRBD1. The trim removed 3 bases at V and 2 bases at J, leaving 2 bases unmatched. This CDR3 region has 15 residues. Germline lookup yields CDR1 SGHRS and CDR2 YFSETQ. CDR3 in amino acids: CASSYDRGPYNEQFF. For the CDR3, the DNA is TGCGCCAGCAGCTACGACAGGGGGCCCTACAATGAGCAGTTCTTC.

The J gene is TRBJ2-2, the V gene TRBV19, with 8 nucleotides matching TRBD1. Germline V CDR1 and CDR2: LNHDA, SQIVND (reference sequence). V lost 6 bases, J lost 5 bases, and 11 bases stayed unmatched. CDR3 length: 16 residues. CDR3 residues: CASRRDRGGITGELFF. The DNA for the CDR3 is TGTGCCAGTAGGAGAGACAGGGGAGGAATTACCGGGGAGCTGTTTTTT.

The chain uses TRBV19 and TRBJ1-1; 9 bases align to TRBD1. CDR3 length: 17 amino acids. With 6 bases clipped from V and 3 bases from J, the junction kept 14 bases outside the gene matches. Per the germline V gene, CDR1 is LNHDA and CDR2 is SQIVND (reference sequence). The CDR3 DNA reads as TGTGCCAGTAGCCTGCGGGGGACAGGGTATCTCGACACTGAAGCTTTCTTT. It translates to CASSLRGTGYLDTEAFF.

This chain uses TRBV27 with TRBJ2-7; possibly TRBD1 for D (5 bases). V lost 3 bases, J lost 7 bases, and 19 bases lay in between. The CDR3 loop spans 15 amino acids. In germline, CDR1 is MNHEY, CDR2 SMNVEV (reference sequence). The CDR3 region is CASSLGVGLQGEQYF. The CDR3 nucleotides read TGTGCCAGCAGTTTGGGCGTCGGCCTTCAGGGTGAGCAGTACTTC.

The genes are TRBV2 and TRBJ1-5, with TRBD1 as a possible D gene (6 bases). Trimming took 3 bases from V and 3 from J, leaving 9 bases between them. The CDR3 totals 14 residues. CDR1 and CDR2 (germline): SNHLY, FYNNEI. The CDR3 DNA follows: TGTGCCAGCAGTGACCGACAGGACAATCAGCCCCAGCATTTT. It translates to CASSDRQDNQPQHF.

The genes are TRBV27 and TRBJ1-2; 7 positions match TRBD1. Trimming removed 5 bases from V and 4 bases from J; junction bases left unmatched: 7. The germline gives CDR1 MNHEY, CDR2 SMNVEV (reference sequence). This CDR3 is built from 14 residues. In DNA form, the CDR3 reads TGTGCCAGCAGTCCGGACAGGTACCTCTATGGCTACACCTTC. Its protein product is CASSPDRYLYGYTF.

The chain carries TRBV19 and TRBJ1-5, with D tentatively TRBD1 (5 bases). The length of the CDR3 is 16 residues. V was shortened by 0 bases and J by 4 bases, with 13 bases between the two germline ends. Germline V gives CDR1 LNHDA, CDR2 SQIVND (reference sequence). CDR3 sequence (DNA): TGTGCCAGTAGTATAGATCTGACAGTAGGTAATCAGCCCCAGCATTTT. Protein: CASSIDLTVGNQPQHF.

This clone has only one observation. The junction departs from germline at one end; a sequencing error may be responsible. V usage is TRBV7-9 and J usage is TRBJ2-7; D gene ambiguous. The germline gives CDR1 SEHNR, CDR2 FQNEAQ (reference sequence). The CDR3 consists of 12 residues. The chain's CDR3 is CSSSSLFNEQYF. The DNA of the CDR3 is TGTTCCAGCAGCTCCCTATTCAACGAGCAGTACTTC.

At least ten counts were recorded for this clone. The J gene is TRBJ2-2, the V gene TRBV5-1; 9 positions match TRBD1. Germline loops: CDR1 SGHRS, CDR2 YFSETQ. CDR3 size: 16 residues. With V trimmed by 7 bases and J by 2 bases, 9 bases remained unmatched. CDR3 loop: CASGPWTGVNTGELFF. The CDR3 nucleotides read TGCGCCAGCGGACCATGGACAGGGGTTAACACCGGGGAGCTGTTTTTT.

V and J are TRBV28 and TRBJ2-7, with a possible D match to TRBD1 (6 bases). V lost 6 bases and J lost 4, with 13 bases in between. Germline-derived CDR1 and CDR2 are MDHEN and SYDVKM. The CDR3 has 13 residues. As DNA, the CDR3 is TGTGCCAGCAGCCGGACAGCAAGTTACGAGCAGTACTTC. Protein product: CASSRTASYEQYF.

This clone has only a few counts. This rearrangement joins TRBV7-2 to TRBJ1-2; maybe TRBD1 (6 bases). This CDR3 comprises 15 residues. V lost 5 bases and J lost 5, with 18 bases in between. The germline CDR1 and CDR2 sequences are SGHTA and FQGNSA. As DNA, the CDR3 is TGTGCCAGCAGCAAAACAGGGCTCACTCGGTATGGCTACACCTTC. It is translated as CASSKTGLTRYGYTF.

A few counts support this clone. This chain connects TRBV21-1 to TRBJ2-7; the tabulated D call, TRBD1, remains unverified against the DNA. TRBV21-1 is marked as a pseudogene. This CDR3 has 14 amino acids. CDR3 nucleotides: TGTGCCAGCGAGGGGGACAGGGGGGCCTACGAGCAGTACTTC. It is translated as CASEGDRGAYEQYF.

The chain uses TRBV2 and TRBJ2-3; TRBD2 matches 10 bases. V was pared by 5 bases and J by 6 bases, with 5 bases of the junction left unmatched. The CDR3 is made up of 14 amino acids. The germline CDR1 and CDR2 sequences are SNHLY and FYNNEI. DNA of the CDR3: TGTGCCAGCAGTCCGGGACTAGCGATGGATACGCAGTATTTT. Translated, it gives CASSPGLAMDTQYF. Looking up the rest from reference TRBV2 and TRBJ2-3 gives the full variable domain: EPEVTQTPSHQVTQMGQEVILRCVPISNHLYFYWYRQILGQKVEFLVSFYNNEISEKSEIFDDQFSVERPDGSNFTLKIRSTKLEDSAMYFCASSPGLAMDTQYFGPGTRLTVL.

The V and J genes are TRBV7-8 and TRBJ2-2; 9 nucleotides align to TRBD2. Germline assignment: CDR1 SGHVS and CDR2 FQNEAQ. This CDR3 is built from 17 residues. The V gene end was trimmed by 3 bases and the J gene end by 4 bases; junction bases not matched to a gene: 9. CDR3 sequence: CASSFSAGGPSTGELFF. CDR3 nucleotide sequence: TGTGCCAGCAGCTTCTCGGCGGGAGGGCCGAGCACCGGGGAGCTGTTTTTT. The variable domain in full, completed from reference TRBV7-8 and TRBJ2-2, reads GAGVSQSPRYKVAKRGQDVALRCDPISGHVSLFWYQQALGQGPEFLTYFQNEAQLDKSGLPSDRFFAERPEGSVSTLKIQRTQQEDSAVYLCASSFSAGGPSTGELFFGEGSRLTVL.